This T cell receptor (beta chain) was captured in a study of OX40 agonist ivuxolimab in advanced cancers. The CDR3 loop spans 20 amino acids. V gave up 0 bases and J gave up 0 bases; unmatched junction bases: 14. From germline, CDR1 is GTSNPN and CDR2 SVGIG (reference sequence). The repertoire was sequenced with immunoSEQ multiplex PCR; TCRdb's copy has only in-frame clones and lacks some. This table holds tens of thousands of clones, 84% found once. The gene calls are TRBV30 and TRBJ2-4; 10 bases are shared with TRBD2. Sequenced material: CD4+ or CD8+ T cells sorted from blood, taken in a trial of the OX40 agonist ivuxolimab. This clonotype originated in an adult with an advanced solid tumor such as melanoma, head and neck, liver or kidney cancer. CDR3 loop: CAWSVRRIAGGELAKNIQYF. CDR3 DNA: TGTGCCTGGAGTGTAAGGCGGATAGCGGGGGGCGAGCTAGCCAAAAACATTCAGTACTTC.